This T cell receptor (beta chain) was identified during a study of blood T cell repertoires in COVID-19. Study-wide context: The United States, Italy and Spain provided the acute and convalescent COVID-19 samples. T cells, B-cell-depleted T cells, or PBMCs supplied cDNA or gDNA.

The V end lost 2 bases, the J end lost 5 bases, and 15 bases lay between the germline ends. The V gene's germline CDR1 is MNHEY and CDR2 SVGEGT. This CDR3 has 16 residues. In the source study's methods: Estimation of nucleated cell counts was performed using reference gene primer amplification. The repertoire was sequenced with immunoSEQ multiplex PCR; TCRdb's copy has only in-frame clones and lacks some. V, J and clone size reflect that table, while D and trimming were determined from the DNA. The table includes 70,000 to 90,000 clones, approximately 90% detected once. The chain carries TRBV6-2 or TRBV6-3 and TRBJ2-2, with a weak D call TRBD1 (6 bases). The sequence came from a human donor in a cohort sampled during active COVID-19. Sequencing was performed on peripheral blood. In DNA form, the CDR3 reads TGTGCCAGCAGTTACCGGTGGGGGCAGGGGACCGGGGAGCTGTTTTTT. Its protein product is CASSYRWGQGTGELFF.